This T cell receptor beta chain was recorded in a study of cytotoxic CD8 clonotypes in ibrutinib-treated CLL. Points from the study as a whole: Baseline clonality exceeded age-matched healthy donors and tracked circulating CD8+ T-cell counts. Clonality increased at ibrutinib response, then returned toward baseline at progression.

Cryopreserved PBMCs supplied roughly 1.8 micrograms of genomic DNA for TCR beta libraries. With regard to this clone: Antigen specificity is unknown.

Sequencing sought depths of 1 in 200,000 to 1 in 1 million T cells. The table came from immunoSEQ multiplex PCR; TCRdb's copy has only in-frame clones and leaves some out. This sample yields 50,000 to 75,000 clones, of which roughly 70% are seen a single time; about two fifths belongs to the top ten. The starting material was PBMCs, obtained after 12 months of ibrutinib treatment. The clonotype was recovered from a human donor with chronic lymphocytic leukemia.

The CDR3 bases are TGCAGCGTTGAAGGAGGAGGTGGGGCCGACAATGAGCAGTTCTTC. Amino acid sequence: CSVEGGGGADNEQFF. The chain uses TRBV29-1 and TRBJ2-1; D assignment may be TRBD1 or TRBD2 (5 bases each). V shed 1 base and J shed 5 bases, with 15 bases lying between them. The CDR3 runs 15 residues. Germline-derived CDR1 and CDR2 are SQVTM and ANQGSEA.